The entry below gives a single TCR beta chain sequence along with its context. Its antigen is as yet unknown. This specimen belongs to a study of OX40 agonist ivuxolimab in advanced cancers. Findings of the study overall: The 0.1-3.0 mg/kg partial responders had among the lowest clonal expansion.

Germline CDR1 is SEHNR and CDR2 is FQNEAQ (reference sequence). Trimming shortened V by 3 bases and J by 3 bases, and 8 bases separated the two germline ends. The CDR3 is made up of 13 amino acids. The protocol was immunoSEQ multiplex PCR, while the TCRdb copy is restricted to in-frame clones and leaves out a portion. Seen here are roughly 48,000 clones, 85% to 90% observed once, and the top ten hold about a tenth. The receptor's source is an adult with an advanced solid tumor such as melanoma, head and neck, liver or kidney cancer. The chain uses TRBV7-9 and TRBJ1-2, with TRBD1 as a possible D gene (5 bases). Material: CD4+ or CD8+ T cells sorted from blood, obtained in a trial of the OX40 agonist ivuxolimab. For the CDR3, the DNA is TGTGCCAGCAGCTTTATGGGGGACTATGGCTACACCTTC. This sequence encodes CASSFMGDYGYTF.